The TCR beta chain described here comes from a study of blood T cell repertoires in COVID-19. Study-wide background: In each case, the material was cDNA or gDNA derived from T cells, B-cell-depleted T cells, or PBMCs.

As handled by the study authors: Reference gene primers were amplified, and this amplification served to estimate nucleated cell counts. Clones were read by immunoSEQ multiplex PCR, and TCRdb kept only the in-frame ones, dropping some. V and J calls and clone size are as listed in that table; D and trimming were resolved from the DNA. The table records around 140,000 clones, around 81% of them present only once. There are 16 residues in the CDR3. Per germline, CDR1 SGHDN and CDR2 FVKESK. Losses at the gene ends were 4 bases for V and 2 bases for J; bases not matched to a gene: 4. The sequencing sample was made of peripheral blood. The receptor comes from a human donor in a cohort sampled during active COVID-19. The chain carries TRBV14 and TRBJ2-4; 11 nucleotides align to TRBD2. CDR3 in DNA: TGTGCCAGCAGCCTAGCGGGAGGGCTCCCCAAAAACATTCAGTACTTC. Its translation is CASSLAGGLPKNIQYF.